This record covers a single T cell receptor beta chain. Original methodology: Amplified reference gene primers provided the basis for estimating nucleated cell counts. Method: immunoSEQ multiplex PCR; TCRdb's copy keeps in-frame clones and lacks some. V, J and clone size are taken as reported in that table, and D and trimming were inferred from the DNA itself. The sample holds some 160,000 clones, approximately 83% seen once. V was clipped by 5 bases and J by 5 bases; unmatched bases: 6. The germline gives CDR1 ENHRY, CDR2 SYGVKD. The CDR3 covers 14 residues. This sample is part of a study of blood T cell repertoires in COVID-19. Study background: Specimens from acute and convalescent COVID-19 originated in the United States, Italy and Spain. Sources were T cells, B-cell-depleted T cells, or PBMCs; the material itself was cDNA or gDNA.

Specimen: peripheral blood. The rearrangement joins TRBV10-3 to TRBJ2-3; 8 bases line up with TRBD1. This clonotype was sampled from a woman of 80 years or more with acute or convalescent COVID-19. This CDR3 reads CAISQGQGRDTQYF. DNA of the CDR3: TGTGCCATCAGTCAAGGACAGGGAAGAGATACGCAGTATTTT.